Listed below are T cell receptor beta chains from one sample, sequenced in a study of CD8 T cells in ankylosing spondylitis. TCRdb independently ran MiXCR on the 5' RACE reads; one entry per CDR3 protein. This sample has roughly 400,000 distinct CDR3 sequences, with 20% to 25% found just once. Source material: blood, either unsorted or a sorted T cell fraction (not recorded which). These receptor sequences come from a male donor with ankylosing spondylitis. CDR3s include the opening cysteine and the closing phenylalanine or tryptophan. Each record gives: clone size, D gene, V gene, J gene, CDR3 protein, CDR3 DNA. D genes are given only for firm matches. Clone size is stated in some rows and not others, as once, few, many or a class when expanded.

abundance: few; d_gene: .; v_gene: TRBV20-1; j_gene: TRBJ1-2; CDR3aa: CSARDGRAGHYGYTF; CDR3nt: TGCAGTGCTAGAGATGGGAGGGCAGGACACTATGGCTACACCTTC
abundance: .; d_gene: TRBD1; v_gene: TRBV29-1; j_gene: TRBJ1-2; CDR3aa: CSVDAPGTGVGYTF; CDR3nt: TGCAGCGTTGATGCCCCGGGGACAGGGGTCGGCTACACCTTC
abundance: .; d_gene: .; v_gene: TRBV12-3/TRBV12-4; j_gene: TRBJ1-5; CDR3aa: CASSPRGPNQPQHF; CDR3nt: TGTGCCAGCAGTCCCAGGGGTCCCAATCAGCCCCAGCATTTT
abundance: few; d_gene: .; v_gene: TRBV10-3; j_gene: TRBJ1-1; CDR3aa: CAISETDPRGGTEAFF; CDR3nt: TGTGCCATCAGTGAAACGGACCCTCGGGGAGGCACTGAAGCTTTCTTT
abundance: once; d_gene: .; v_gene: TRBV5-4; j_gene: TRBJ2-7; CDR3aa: CASSLRTLSSYEQYF; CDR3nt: TGTGCCAGCAGCTTGCGGACTTTGAGCTCCTACGAGCAGTACTTC
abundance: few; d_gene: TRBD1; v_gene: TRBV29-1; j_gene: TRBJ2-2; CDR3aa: CSALNSGTANTGELFF; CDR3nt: TGCAGCGCTCTCAATTCCGGGACAGCGAACACCGGGGAGCTGTTTTTT
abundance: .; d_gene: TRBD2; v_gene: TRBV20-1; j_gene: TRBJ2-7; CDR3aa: CSARGAGAYEQYF; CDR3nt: TGCAGTGCTAGAGGTGCGGGGGCCTACGAGCAGTACTTC
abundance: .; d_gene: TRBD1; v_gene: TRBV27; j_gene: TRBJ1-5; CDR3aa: CASSLRRQGGDYSNQPQHF; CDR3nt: TGTGCCAGCAGTTTACGGCGACAGGGGGGTGATTATAGCAATCAGCCCCAGCATTTT
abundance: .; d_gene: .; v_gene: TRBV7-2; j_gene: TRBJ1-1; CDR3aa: CASSTDGYRTEAFF; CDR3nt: TGTGCCAGCAGCACGGACGGGTATAGGACTGAAGCTTTCTTT
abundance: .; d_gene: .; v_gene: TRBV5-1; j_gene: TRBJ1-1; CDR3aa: CASSLAALADTEAFF; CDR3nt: TGCGCCAGCAGCTTGGCAGCCTTGGCGGACACTGAAGCTTTCTTT
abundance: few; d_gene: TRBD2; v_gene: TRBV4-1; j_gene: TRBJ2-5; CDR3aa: CASSQEPAGTQETQYF; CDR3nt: TGCGCCAGCAGCCAAGAGCCAGCGGGAACCCAAGAGACCCAGTACTTC
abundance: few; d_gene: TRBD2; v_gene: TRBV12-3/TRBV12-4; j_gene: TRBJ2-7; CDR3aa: CASSLIAGPTYEQYF; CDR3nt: TGTGCCAGCAGTTTAATAGCGGGACCCACCTACGAGCAGTACTTC
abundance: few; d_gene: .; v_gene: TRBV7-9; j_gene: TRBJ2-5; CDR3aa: CASSAKTGGDETQYF; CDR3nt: TGTGCCAGCAGCGCAAAGACTGGAGGGGATGAGACCCAGTACTTC